Each of the 10 T cell receptor beta chains below was sequenced from the same sample in a study of blood T cell repertoires in COVID-19. Profiled with immunoSEQ multiplex PCR; TCRdb holds only in-frame clones, not every one. The table shows over 200,000 clones, with approximately 91% occurring only once. Sequences were obtained from peripheral blood. Source of these receptors: a man aged 60 to 75 who had recovered from COVID-19.

The chain is built from TRBV7-2 and TRBJ2-1; possibly TRBD1 for D (5 bases). Trimming stripped 2 bases from V and 1 base from J, with 9 bases between. CDR1 SGHTA and CDR2 FQGNSA come from the germline V gene. This CDR3 contains 15 residues. The CDR3 region has the DNA TGTGCCAGCAGCTTAAACAGGTTTTCCTACAATGAGCAGTTCTTC. Translation gives CASSLNRFSYNEQFF.

The CDR3 bases are TGCGCCAGCAGTGGGACTAGCCCGAACACCGGGGAGCTGTTTTTT. Its translation is CASSGTSPNTGELFF. The V and J genes are TRBV10-2 and TRBJ2-2; 8 nucleotides line up with TRBD2. The CDR3 loop spans 15 amino acids. Germline loops: CDR1 WSHSY, CDR2 SAAADI. V shed 4 bases, J shed 0 bases, and the junction held 1 base outside the gene matches.

The rearrangement links TRBV6-5 to TRBJ2-2; TRBD2 matches at 7 bases. The CDR3 is made up of 15 amino acids. Trimming at V came to 4 bases and at J to 4 bases, leaving 6 bases not matched to a gene. Germline assignment: CDR1 MNHEY and CDR2 SVGAGI. The DNA of the CDR3 is TGTGCCAGCAGTTCCCTAACGGGGGGCACCGGGGAGCTGTTTTTT. This encodes CASSSLTGGTGELFF.

DNA of the CDR3: TGTGCCAGTAGTAGCGACAGGGTGAAGACCCAGTACTTC. This encodes CASSSDRVKTQYF. The V and J genes are TRBV19 and TRBJ2-5, with TRBD1 identical over 7 bases. Germline V gene lookup returns CDR1 LNHDA and CDR2 SQIVND (reference sequence). The CDR3 sequence is 13 residues long. With V trimmed by 4 bases and J by 6 bases, 5 bases remained unmatched.

This clone was counted once. The J gene is TRBJ2-7, the V gene TRBV7-2, with no clear D. Trimming pared 2 bases from V and 2 bases from J, leaving 7 bases between. The CDR3 runs to 13 residues. CDR1 is SGHTA and CDR2 is FQGNSA in the germline V gene. The chain's CDR3 is CASSLNTAYEQYF. In DNA, the CDR3 is TGTGCCAGCAGCTTAAACACAGCCTACGAGCAGTACTTC.

This sequence joins TRBV4-3 and TRBJ2-3, with D tentatively TRBD2 (6 bases). This CDR3 has 17 amino acids. The V gene lost 0 bases and the J gene lost 0 bases, with 13 bases spanning the gap. CDR1 and CDR2 from the germline V gene are LGHNA and YSLEER. CDR3 nucleotide sequence: TGCGCCAGCAGCCAAGACCGATTGGGGAGGAGCACAGATACGCAGTATTTT. Its translation: CASSQDRLGRSTDTQYF.

The chain couples TRBV28 to TRBJ2-3, with 13 bases identical to TRBD2. CDR3 size: 14 residues. The ends lost 4 bases at V and 5 bases at J; junction bases unmatched: 0. Germline CDR1 and CDR2: MDHEN and SYDVKM. CDR3 sequence reads: CASSWTSGGDTQYF. The CDR3 DNA reads as TGTGCCAGCAGTTGGACTAGCGGGGGAGATACGCAGTATTTT.

This sequence joins TRBV12-3 or TRBV12-4 and TRBJ1-2, with D uncertain. The CDR3 extends over 12 amino acids. Trimming pared 6 bases from V and 4 bases from J, leaving 9 bases between. In DNA, the CDR3 is TGTGCCAGCAGGGGCAGGTCCTATGGCTACACCTTC. Translation: CASRGRSYGYTF.

This chain joins TRBV7-2 and TRBJ2-1; D unclear. CDR3 size: 17 residues. Germline V CDR1 and CDR2: SGHTA, FQGNSA. The ends were cut back, 4 bases at V and 0 bases at J, with 16 bases in the middle. CDR3 in amino acids: CASSSPLVLGSYNEQFF. The CDR3 DNA sequence: TGTGCCAGCAGCTCCCCTTTAGTCCTTGGCTCCTACAATGAGCAGTTCTTC.

This clone was observed once. This sequence joins TRBV6-6 and TRBJ2-7; possible D gene TRBD1, 5 bases. CDR1 MNHNY and CDR2 SVGAGI come from the germline V gene (reference sequence). This CDR3 is built from 13 residues. V was clipped by 7 bases and J by 2 bases, with 12 bases between them. The CDR3 region has the DNA TGTGCCAGCAAAGGGGCCTCCACCTACGAGCAGTACTTC. Translated, it gives CASKGASTYEQYF.